The 19 T cell receptor beta chains reported below all come from one sample, sequenced in a study of shared clonotypes between healthy human individuals. Profiling relied on immunoSEQ multiplex PCR, and the TCRdb table lists in-frame clones only, not all of them. Here the sample spans roughly 1,500,000 clones, approximately 98.5% being singletons. The sample consisted of naive CD4+ T cells sorted from blood. Subset reported: CD45RA+ positively selected. The receptor source for this set is a man between 25 and 39 years old in good health.

The chain's CDR3 is CATLTGGSTDTQYF. The CDR3 DNA follows: TGTGCCACCCTGACAGGGGGGAGCACAGATACGCAGTATTTT. The V and J genes are TRBV5-5 and TRBJ2-3, with TRBD1 identical over 9 bases. The CDR3 loop spans 14 amino acids. V lost 9 bases and J lost 0; bases outside the gene matches: 5. Per germline, CDR1 SGHKS and CDR2 YYEKEE (reference sequence).

This rearrangement joins TRBV10-3 to TRBJ1-2, with D perhaps matching TRBD1 (6 bases). Germline CDR1 is ENHRY and CDR2 is SYGVKD. With 0 bases removed from V and 7 bases from J, the gap between germline ends came to 12 bases. This CDR3 region has 14 residues. CDR3 sequence: CAISESMGAVGYTF. CDR3 DNA: TGTGCCATCAGTGAGTCGATGGGGGCCGTTGGCTACACCTTC.

V is TRBV18 and J is TRBJ2-7, with a weak D call TRBD2 (5 bases). CDR1 and CDR2 (germline): KGHSH, LQKENI. Trimming cost V 2 bases and J 0 bases, with 11 bases left between them. This CDR3 spans 15 amino acids. DNA of the CDR3: TGTGCCAGCTCACCAGAGCGGATGAGCTCCTACGAGCAGTACTTC. Protein sequence: CASSPERMSSYEQYF.

V and J are TRBV5-1 and TRBJ2-7, with D unresolved. V lost 3 bases, J lost 3 bases, and 25 bases lay in between. Germline values: CDR1 SGHRS, CDR2 YFSETQ. The CDR3 has 18 residues. The CDR3 bases are TGCGCCAGCAGCTCTGGTTTACGCTTAGAGGTCGCCCACTACGAGCAGTACTTC. Translation gives CASSSGLRLEVAHYEQYF.

The chain has TRBV5-6 and TRBJ1-1; tentative D call: TRBD1 (6 bases). Trimming left V 4 bases short and J 2 bases short, with 12 bases between. The CDR3 consists of 14 residues. Germline CDR1 reads SGHDT; CDR2 reads YYEEEE. CDR3 nucleotide sequence: TGTGCCAGCAGCGCTCGGGACATCAACACTGAAGCTTTCTTT. It codes for CASSARDINTEAFF.

The V gene is TRBV5-6, the J gene TRBJ1-1; weak D call: TRBD1 (6 bases). Germline V gene sequence: CDR1 SGHDT, CDR2 YYEEEE. The V end was cut by 4 bases, the J end by 7 bases, with 17 bases between. The CDR3 extends over 14 amino acids. The CDR3 region is CASSGGPRQGEAFF. The CDR3 region has the DNA TGTGCCAGCAGCGGGGGCCCTCGTCAAGGTGAAGCTTTCTTT.

This sequence joins TRBV2 and TRBJ2-2; unclear D gene. Trimming took off 6 bases at V and 4 bases at J, with 12 bases between the two ends. The CDR3 spans 14 residues. Germline values: CDR1 SNHLY, CDR2 FYNNEI. The CDR3, as DNA: TGTGCCAGCAGGCCCCCCTTTATCACCGGGGAGCTGTTTTTT. This sequence encodes CASRPPFITGELFF.

The chain is built from TRBV5-1 and TRBJ2-4; TRBD1 aligns across 7 bases. Trimming at V came to 6 bases and at J to 1 base, leaving 4 bases not matched to a gene. Germline V lookup: CDR1 SGHRS, CDR2 YFSETQ. The CDR3 is made up of 14 amino acids. CDR3 DNA sequence: TGCGCCAGCAAGGGGGCGGAGGCCAAAAACATTCAGTACTTC. Translating gives CASKGAEAKNIQYF.

V gene TRBV7-3 combines with J gene TRBJ2-3; D may match TRBD1 or TRBD2 (5 bases each). Trimming took off 5 bases at V and 8 bases at J, with 20 bases between the two ends. The CDR3 covers 15 residues. Germline lookup yields CDR1 SGHTA and CDR2 FQGTGA. The CDR3 spells CASSPHRGTQGTQYF. In DNA, the CDR3 is TGTGCCAGCAGCCCCCACCGGGGCACGCAGGGTACGCAGTATTTT. Using reference TRBV7-3 and TRBJ2-3 for the parts outside the CDR3, the full variable domain is GAGVSQTPSNKVTEKGKYVELRCDPISGHTALYWYRQSLGQGPEFLIYFQGTGAADDSGLPNDRFFAVRPEGSVSTLKIQRTERGDSAVYLCASSPHRGTQGTQYFGPGTRLTVL.

The genes are TRBV7-2 and TRBJ2-3; weak D call: TRBD2 (6 bases). Germline CDR1 is SGHTA and CDR2 is FQGNSA. The CDR3 runs 13 residues. The V gene lost 0 bases and the J gene lost 7 bases, with 8 bases spanning the gap. CDR3 nucleotide sequence: TGTGCCAGCAGCTTAGCGGGACTCAATACGCAGTATTTT. It yields the protein CASSLAGLNTQYF.

This clone showed up just once. This chain links TRBV9 with TRBJ1-1; D is uncertain. V was trimmed by 0 bases and J by 1 base, leaving 10 bases between them. This CDR3 has 15 amino acids. The V gene's germline CDR1 is SGDLS and CDR2 YYNGEE. CDR3 nucleotide sequence: TGTGCCAGCAGCGTAGAAGATTTGGGGAACACTGAAGCTTTCTTT. This translates into CASSVEDLGNTEAFF.

This clone was seen only once. The sample has other DNA sequences that encode this CDR3 too. J is TRBJ2-7 and V is TRBV29-1; D may be TRBD2 (6 bases). This CDR3 is 11 amino acids long. CDR1 SQVTM and CDR2 ANQGSEA come from the germline V gene. Trimming took 3 bases from V and 4 from J, leaving 7 bases between them. This CDR3 reads CSVEGGYEQYF. The CDR3 DNA reads TGCAGCGTTGAGGGGGGATACGAGCAGTACTTC.

V and J are TRBV5-6 and TRBJ2-1, with D tentatively TRBD2 (6 bases). This CDR3 spans 16 amino acids. Looked up from germline, CDR1 is SGHDT and CDR2 is YYEEEE. V lost 2 bases, J lost 3 bases, and 15 bases lay in between. The CDR3 coding sequence is TGTGCCAGCAGCTTTCGGGGGAGTCGGGGCTACAATGAGCAGTTCTTC. Encoded protein: CASSFRGSRGYNEQFF.

The rearrangement uses TRBV28 and TRBJ2-3; 8 bases match TRBD1. The germline V gene has CDR1 MDHEN and CDR2 SYDVKM. CDR3 length equals 15 residues. V lost 7 bases and J lost 6; bases outside the gene matches: 12. CDR3 sequence: CASILDRGNSDTQYF. As DNA, the CDR3 is TGTGCCAGCATTCTCGACAGGGGAAATTCGGATACGCAGTATTTT.

The chain carries TRBV19 and TRBJ1-2, with D perhaps TRBD1 (6 bases). The CDR3 has 17 residues. Between the trimmed V and J ends, which lost 7 bases and 8 bases, there was a span of 29 bases. Germline V gene sequence: CDR1 LNHDA, CDR2 SQIVND (reference sequence). The CDR3 coding sequence is TGTGCCAGTACCGGACCCCGCCTGTCACAGGGTTCTCAGGGCTACACCTTC. Amino acid sequence: CASTGPRLSQGSQGYTF.

The rearrangement links TRBV10-1 to TRBJ1-5; the D is unclear. Trimming pared 2 bases from V and 2 bases from J, leaving 4 bases between. Germline CDR1 WNHNN, CDR2 SYGVQD (reference sequence). CDR3 length equals 13 residues. CDR3 loop: CASSENGNQPQHF. CDR3 coding DNA: TGCGCCAGCAGTGAGAACGGCAATCAGCCCCAGCATTTT.

V is TRBV10-3 and J is TRBJ2-7; no reliable D call. The CDR3 has 13 residues. Trimming left V 7 bases short and J 2 bases short, with 12 bases between. The germline V gene encodes CDR1 ENHRY and CDR2 SYGVKD. The CDR3, as DNA: TGTGCCATCACCCTGGACGGAACCTACGAGCAGTACTTC. Amino acid sequence: CAITLDGTYEQYF.

This clone was seen a single time. The chain joins TRBV7-9 to TRBJ2-1; D is possibly TRBD2 (7 bases). The CDR3 runs 18 residues. Trimming removed 6 bases at V and 0 bases at J, with 21 bases between. Germline assignment: CDR1 SEHNR and CDR2 FQNEAQ (reference sequence). In DNA, the CDR3 is TGTGCCAGCAGACCACACCCGAGGGGGGGTAGCTCCTACAATGAGCAGTTCTTC. Protein sequence: CASRPHPRGGSSYNEQFF.

The chain links TRBV19 to TRBJ2-7; no clear D gene. The V end lost 3 bases, the J end lost 3 bases, and 12 bases lay between the germline ends. Germline V gene sequence: CDR1 LNHDA, CDR2 SQIVND (reference sequence). The CDR3 contains 14 residues. In nucleotides, the CDR3 is TGTGCCAGTAGTATCGCCGACGGATACTACGAGCAGTACTTC. Translating it yields CASSIADGYYEQYF.